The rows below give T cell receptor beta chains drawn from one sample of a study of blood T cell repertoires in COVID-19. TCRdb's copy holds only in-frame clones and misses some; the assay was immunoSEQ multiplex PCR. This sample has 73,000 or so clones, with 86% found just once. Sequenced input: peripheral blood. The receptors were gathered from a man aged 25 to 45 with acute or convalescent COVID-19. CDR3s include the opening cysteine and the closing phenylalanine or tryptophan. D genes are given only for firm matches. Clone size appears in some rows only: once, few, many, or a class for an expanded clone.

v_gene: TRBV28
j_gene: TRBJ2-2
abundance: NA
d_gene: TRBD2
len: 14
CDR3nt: TGTGCCAGCGAACTAGCGGGAGGTACCGGGGAGCTGTTTTTT
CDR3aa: CASELAGGTGELFF

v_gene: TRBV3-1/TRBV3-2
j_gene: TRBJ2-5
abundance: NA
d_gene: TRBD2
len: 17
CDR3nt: TGTGCCAGCAGCCCTGCCGGCGGCGGGGGAGGGATAGAGACCCAGTACTTC
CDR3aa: CASSPAGGGGGIETQYF

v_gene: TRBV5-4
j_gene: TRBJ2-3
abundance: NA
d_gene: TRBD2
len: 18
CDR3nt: TGTGCCAGCAGCCCCCCCGGACTAGCGTGGGTGGGCACAGATACGCAGTATTTT
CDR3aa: CASSPPGLAWVGTDTQYF

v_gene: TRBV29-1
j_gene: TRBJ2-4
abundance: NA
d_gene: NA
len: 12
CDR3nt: TGCAGCCCTGTACTGGCCAAAAACATTCAGTACTTC
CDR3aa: CSPVLAKNIQYF

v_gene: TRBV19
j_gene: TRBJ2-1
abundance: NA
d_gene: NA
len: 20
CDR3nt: TGTGCCAGTAGTATCGGTGGGCGGTCCGGACTCCCTTTCTCCTACAATGAGCAGTTCTTC
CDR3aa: CASSIGGRSGLPFSYNEQFF

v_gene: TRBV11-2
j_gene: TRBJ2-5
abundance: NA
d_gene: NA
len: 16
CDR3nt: TGTGCCAGCAGCTCCCCTAGACTGGATGGCCAAGAGACCCAGTACTTC
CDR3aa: CASSSPRLDGQETQYF

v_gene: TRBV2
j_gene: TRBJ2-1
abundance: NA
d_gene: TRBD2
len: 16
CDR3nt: TGTGCCAGCAGTGATATAGGACTAGCGGGAAGGAATGAGCAGTTCTTC
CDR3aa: CASSDIGLAGRNEQFF

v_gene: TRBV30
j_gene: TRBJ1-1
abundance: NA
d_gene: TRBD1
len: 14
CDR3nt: TGTGCCTGGAGTCTCGGACAGGCGAACACTGAAGCTTTCTTT
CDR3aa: CAWSLGQANTEAFF

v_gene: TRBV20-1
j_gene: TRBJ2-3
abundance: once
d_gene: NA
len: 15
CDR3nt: TGCAGTGCTAGTAGAGGTCACCCGGCCACAGATACGCAGTATTTT
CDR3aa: CSASRGHPATDTQYF

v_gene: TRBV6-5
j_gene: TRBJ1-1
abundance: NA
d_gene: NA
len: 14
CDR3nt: TGTGCCAGCAGTTATACACAGCCGAACACTGAAGCTTTCTTT
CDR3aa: CASSYTQPNTEAFF

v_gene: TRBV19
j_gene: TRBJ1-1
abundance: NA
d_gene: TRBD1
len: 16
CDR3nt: TGTGCCAGTAGTATATTTCCCGGGGACAGAGACACTGAAGCTTTCTTT
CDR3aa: CASSIFPGDRDTEAFF

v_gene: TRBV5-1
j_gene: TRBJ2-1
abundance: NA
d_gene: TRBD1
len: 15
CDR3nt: TGCGCCAGCACCCAGGCAGGGGGCTCCTACAATGAGCAGTTCTTC
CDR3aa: CASTQAGGSYNEQFF

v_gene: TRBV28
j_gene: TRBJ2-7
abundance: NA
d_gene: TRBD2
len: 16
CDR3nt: TGTGCCAGCAGGGCGTTAGCGGGAATTCCCCTCCGCGAGCAGTACTTC
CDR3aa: CASRALAGIPLREQYF

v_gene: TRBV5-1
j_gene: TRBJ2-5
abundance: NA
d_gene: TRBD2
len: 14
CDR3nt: TGCGCCAGCCAGGGCGGCAGGGAGGGCGAGACCCAGTACTTC
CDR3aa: CASQGGREGETQYF

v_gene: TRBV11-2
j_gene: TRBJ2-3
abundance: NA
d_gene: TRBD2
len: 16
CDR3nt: TGTGCCAGCAGCCTGACTAGCGGGAGGGCTTCGGATACGCAGTATTTT
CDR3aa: CASSLTSGRASDTQYF

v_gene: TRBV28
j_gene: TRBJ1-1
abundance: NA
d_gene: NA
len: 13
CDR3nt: TGTGCCAGCAGTGTCGGGGGGGGCACTGAAGCTTTCTTT
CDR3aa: CASSVGGGTEAFF

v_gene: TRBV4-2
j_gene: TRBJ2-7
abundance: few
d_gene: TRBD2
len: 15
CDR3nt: TGTGCCAGCAGCCAAGATAGCGGGAGCTCCTACGAGCAGTACTTC
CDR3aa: CASSQDSGSSYEQYF

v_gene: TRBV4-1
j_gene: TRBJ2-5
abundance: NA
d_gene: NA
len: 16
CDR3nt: TGCGCCAGCAGCCAAGAAGGGAGAGGCGACCAAGAGACCCAGTACTTC
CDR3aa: CASSQEGRGDQETQYF

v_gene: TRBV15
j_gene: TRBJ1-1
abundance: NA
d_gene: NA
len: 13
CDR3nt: TGTGCCACCAGCAGAGAGGAAGGGGGTAAAGCTTTCTTT
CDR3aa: CATSREEGGKAFF

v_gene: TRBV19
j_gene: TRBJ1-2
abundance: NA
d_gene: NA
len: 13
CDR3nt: TGTGCCAGTAGTCGACAGACTAACTATGGCTACACCTTC
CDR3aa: CASSRQTNYGYTF

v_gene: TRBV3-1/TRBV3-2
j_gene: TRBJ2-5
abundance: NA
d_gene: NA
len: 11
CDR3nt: TGTGCCAGCGGGAGGAAAGAGACCCAGTACTTC
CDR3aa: CASGRKETQYF

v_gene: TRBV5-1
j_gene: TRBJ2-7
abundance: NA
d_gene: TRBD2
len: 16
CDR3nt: TGCGCCAGCAGCTTGTTACTAGCGGGAGGGCCTGACGAGCAGTACTTC
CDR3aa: CASSLLLAGGPDEQYF

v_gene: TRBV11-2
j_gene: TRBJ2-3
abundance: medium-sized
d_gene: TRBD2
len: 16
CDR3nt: TGTGCCAGCAGCCTGGTAAGCGGGAGTTCGACAGATACGCAGTATTTT
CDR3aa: CASSLVSGSSTDTQYF

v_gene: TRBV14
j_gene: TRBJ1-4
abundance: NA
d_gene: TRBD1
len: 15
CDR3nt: TGTGCCAGCAGCCCCGACAGGGTAACTAATGAAAAACTGTTTTTT
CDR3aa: CASSPDRVTNEKLFF

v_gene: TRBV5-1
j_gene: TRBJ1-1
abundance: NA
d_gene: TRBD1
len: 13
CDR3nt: TGCGCCAGCAAACAGGGGACGAACACTGAAGCTTTCTTT
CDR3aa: CASKQGTNTEAFF

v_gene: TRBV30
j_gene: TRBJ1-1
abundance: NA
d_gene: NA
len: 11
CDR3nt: TGTGCCTGGAGTGTAGCTGCGGAAGCTTTCTTT
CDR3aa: CAWSVAAEAFF

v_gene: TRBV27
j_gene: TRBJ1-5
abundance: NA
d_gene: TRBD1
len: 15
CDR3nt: TGTGCCAGCAGTTTAGGGACAGGGGGGAATCAGCCCCAGCATTTT
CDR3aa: CASSLGTGGNQPQHF

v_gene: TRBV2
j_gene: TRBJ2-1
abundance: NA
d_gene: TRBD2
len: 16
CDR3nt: TGTGCCAGCAGACCACTTACTAGCGGGAGGGCAGGAGAGCAGTTCTTC
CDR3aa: CASRPLTSGRAGEQFF

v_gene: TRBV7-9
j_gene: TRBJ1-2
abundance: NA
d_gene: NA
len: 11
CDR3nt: TGTGCCAGCATTGGGGGCTACGGCTACACCTTC
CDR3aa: CASIGGYGYTF

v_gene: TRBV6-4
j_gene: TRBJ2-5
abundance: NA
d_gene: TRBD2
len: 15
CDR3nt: TGTGCCAGCAGCGCGACTAGCGGGAGCGGGGAGACCCAGTACTTC
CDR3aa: CASSATSGSGETQYF

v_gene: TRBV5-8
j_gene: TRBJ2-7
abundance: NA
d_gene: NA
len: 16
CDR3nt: NA
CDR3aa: CASSLMVASGSPPVNF

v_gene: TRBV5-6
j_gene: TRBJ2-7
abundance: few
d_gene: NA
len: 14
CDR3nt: TGTGCCAGCAGCTTTACAGGGTTCTCGGGGGAGCAGTACTTC
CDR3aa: CASSFTGFSGEQYF

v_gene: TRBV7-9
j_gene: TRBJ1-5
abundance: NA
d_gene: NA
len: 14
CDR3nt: TGTGCCAGCAGCCTTCCGGGGGTAGGCCAGCCCCAGCATTTT
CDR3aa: CASSLPGVGQPQHF

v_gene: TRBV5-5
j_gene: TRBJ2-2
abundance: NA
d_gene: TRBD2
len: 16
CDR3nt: TGTGCCAGCAGCTTGGGCGGGAGGGCCGAGGTCGGGGAGCTGTTTTTT
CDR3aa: CASSLGGRAEVGELFF

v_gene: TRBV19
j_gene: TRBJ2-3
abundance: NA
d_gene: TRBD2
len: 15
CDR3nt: TGTGCCAGTAGTATAGTCGGCGGGAGTGAGGATACGCAGTATTTT
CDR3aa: CASSIVGGSEDTQYF

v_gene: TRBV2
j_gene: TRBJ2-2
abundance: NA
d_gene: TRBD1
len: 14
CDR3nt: TGTGCCAGCTCTAGGCAGGGGGACACCGGGGAGCTGTTTTTT
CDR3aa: CASSRQGDTGELFF

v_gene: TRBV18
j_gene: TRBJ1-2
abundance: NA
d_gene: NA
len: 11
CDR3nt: TGTGCCAGCCGACCGGACAATGGCTACACCTTC
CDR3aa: CASRPDNGYTF

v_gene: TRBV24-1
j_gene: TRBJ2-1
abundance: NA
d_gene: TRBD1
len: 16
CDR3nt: TGTGCCACCAGTGACCCCGGGACAGGGGTGTTAAATGAGCAGTTCTTC
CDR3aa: CATSDPGTGVLNEQFF

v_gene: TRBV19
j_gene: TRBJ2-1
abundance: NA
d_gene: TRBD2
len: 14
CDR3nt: TGTGCCAGTAGTAATAGCGGGAGAAGCGATGAGCAGTTCTTC
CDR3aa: CASSNSGRSDEQFF

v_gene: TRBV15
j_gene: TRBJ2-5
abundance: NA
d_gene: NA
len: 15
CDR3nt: TGTGCCACCAGCGGAATGGGACACTTACAAGAGACCCAGTACTTC
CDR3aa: CATSGMGHLQETQYF

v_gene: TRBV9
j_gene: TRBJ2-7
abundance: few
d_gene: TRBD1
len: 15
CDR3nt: TGTGCCAGCAGCGTAGTGGACAGGGTGGACGACGAGCAGTACTTC
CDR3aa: CASSVVDRVDDEQYF

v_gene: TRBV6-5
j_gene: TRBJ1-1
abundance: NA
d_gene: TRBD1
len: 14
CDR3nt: TGTGCCAGCAGCCGCGGACAGGGCGGTGCTGAAGCTTTCTTT
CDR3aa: CASSRGQGGAEAFF

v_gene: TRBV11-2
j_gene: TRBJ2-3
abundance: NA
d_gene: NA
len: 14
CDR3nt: TGTGCCAGCAGCTTAGAAGCCAGCGCAGATACGCAGTATTTT
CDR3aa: CASSLEASADTQYF